These 29 T cell receptor beta chains originate from one sample sequenced in a study of T cells in tuberculosis. Sequenced by immunoSEQ multiplex PCR; TCRdb stores in-frame clones only, minus some. This table has 40,000 to 50,000 clones, approximately 95% appearing once. Sequenced material: PBMCs. Receptors originate from a donor aged 10 to 29 with latent tuberculosis or without tuberculosis infection.

DNA for the CDR3: TGTGCCAGCAGCGGGGAGGGCACAGATACGCAGTATTTT. Amino acids: CASSGEGTDTQYF. The chain is built from TRBV7-9 and TRBJ2-3; D may be TRBD2 (6 bases). The CDR3 is 13 residues long. Germline V lookup: CDR1 SEHNR, CDR2 FQNEAQ (reference sequence). The V end was cut by 5 bases, the J end by 1 base, with 7 bases between.

V gene TRBV27 combines with J gene TRBJ1-1; weak D call: TRBD1 (5 bases). The CDR3 runs 12 residues. V lost 6 bases and J 8 bases, leaving 13 bases between the germline ends. Germline V gene lookup returns CDR1 MNHEY and CDR2 SMNVEV (reference sequence). The DNA for the CDR3 is TGTGCCAGCAGGAGCGGAGGGACGGAAGCTTTCTTT. Residues: CASRSGGTEAFF.

The V call is TRBV4-1, the J call TRBJ2-7; D may be TRBD2 (7 bases). V was cut by 4 bases and J by 4 bases, with 17 bases left in between. The CDR3 covers 15 residues. CDR1 MGHRA and CDR2 YSYEKL come from the germline V gene. CDR3 sequence: CASSLLPGGRYEQYF. For the CDR3, the DNA is TGCGCCAGCAGCCTCCTGCCGGGGGGCCGGTACGAGCAGTACTTC.

The rearrangement joins TRBV11-2 to TRBJ2-7, with TRBD1 identical over 7 bases. Per germline, CDR1 SGHAT and CDR2 FQNNGV. Trimming cost V 1 base and J 2 bases; bases outside gene matches: 8. This CDR3 is 16 amino acids long. The CDR3 loop reads CASSLGFGDRAYEQYF. Written as DNA, the CDR3 is TGTGCCAGCAGCTTAGGTTTTGGGGACAGAGCCTACGAGCAGTACTTC.

This clone was counted a single time. The chain employs TRBV7-7 and TRBJ2-5, with 7 bases aligning to TRBD1. Germline lookup yields CDR1 SSHAT and CDR2 FNYEAQ (reference sequence). CDR3 size: 13 residues. Germline trimming cut 7 bases from V and 5 bases from J; bases unmatched to any gene: 7. CDR3 protein: CASTPDRLETQYF. The DNA for the CDR3 is TGTGCCAGCACCCCGGACAGGTTGGAGACCCAGTACTTC.

This clone was detected once. This chain joins TRBV2 and TRBJ2-2; 7 bases agree with TRBD2. The trim removed 1 base at V and 2 bases at J, leaving 1 base unmatched. This CDR3 is 15 amino acids long. Germline V gene data show CDR1 as SNHLY and CDR2 as FYNNEI. CDR3 sequence: CASSEGDYNTGELFF. The CDR3 DNA follows: TGTGCCAGCAGTGAAGGGGACTATAACACCGGGGAGCTGTTTTTT.

The V and J genes are TRBV9 and TRBJ1-1; D not resolved. V shed 1 base and J shed 0 bases, with 7 bases lying between them. The CDR3 contains 14 residues. Germline lookup yields CDR1 SGDLS and CDR2 YYNGEE. CDR3 region: CASSVQFMNTEAFF. Written as DNA, the CDR3 is TGTGCCAGCAGCGTACAATTCATGAACACTGAAGCTTTCTTT.

The chain links TRBV28 to TRBJ2-1, with 8 bases identical to TRBD1. The germline V gene encodes CDR1 MDHEN and CDR2 SYDVKM. The V segment lost 2 bases and the J segment 8 bases; nucleotides outside the gene matches: 11. The CDR3 runs 16 residues. The chain's CDR3 is CASSLSADRGLYEQFF. CDR3 coding DNA: TGTGCCAGCAGTTTAAGCGCCGACAGGGGCCTGTATGAGCAGTTCTTC.

The V and J genes are TRBV9 and TRBJ1-1; D not resolved. Between the trimmed V and J ends, which lost 2 bases and 0 bases, there was a span of 8 bases. This CDR3 has 14 amino acids. Germline values: CDR1 SGDLS, CDR2 YYNGEE. The CDR3 here is CASSVSLMNTEAFF. The CDR3 region has the DNA TGTGCCAGCAGCGTCAGTCTGATGAACACTGAAGCTTTCTTT.

The chain has TRBV30 and TRBJ2-7; 7 nucleotides match TRBD1. Germline CDR1 is GTSNPN and CDR2 is SVGIG (reference sequence). V gave up 3 bases and J gave up 2 bases; unmatched junction bases: 7. This CDR3 contains 14 residues. The CDR3 spells CAWRDRDRAYEQYF. The CDR3 bases are TGTGCCTGGAGGGACCGGGACAGAGCCTACGAGCAGTACTTC.

The J gene is TRBJ1-5, the V gene TRBV6-1, with 9 bases fitting TRBD1. J gave up 0 bases and V 2 bases, and 20 bases lay outside the gene matches. The CDR3 sequence is 22 residues long. Germline assignment: CDR1 MNHNS and CDR2 SASEGT. Here the CDR3 DNA reads TGTGCCAGCAGTGAATACAGACGGGACAGGGTATCGGGTATGTTTAGCAATCAGCCCCAGCATTTT. Encoded protein: CASSEYRRDRVSGMFSNQPQHF.

This clone was seen only a few times. V usage is TRBV28 and J usage is TRBJ2-4; TRBD1 might be the D (6 bases). Per germline, CDR1 MDHEN and CDR2 SYDVKM. The ends were cut back, 6 bases at V and 3 bases at J, with 18 bases in the middle. This CDR3 has 16 residues. The CDR3 DNA follows: TGTGCCAGCAGCAACGACCTCACAGGGAACAAAAACATTCAGTACTTC. As protein: CASSNDLTGNKNIQYF.

The count of this clone is one. The chain employs TRBV28 and TRBJ1-4; no definite D call. V lost 3 bases and J 7 bases, leaving 15 bases between the germline ends. Per the germline V gene, CDR1 is MDHEN and CDR2 is SYDVKM. The CDR3 runs 15 residues. CDR3 DNA sequence: TGTGCCAGCAGTTTGTACGCCATCCAGGCTGAAAAACTGTTTTTT. This encodes CASSLYAIQAEKLFF.

The chain links TRBV30 to TRBJ1-1, with D unclear. Trimming removed 4 bases at V and 3 bases at J, with 9 bases between. There are 12 residues in the CDR3. CDR1 and CDR2 (germline): GTSNPN, SVGIG (reference sequence). The CDR3 protein is CAWTPEYTEAFF. The CDR3 nucleotides are TGTGCCTGGACGCCGGAGTACACTGAAGCTTTCTTT.

A single count supports this clone. This chain uses TRBV7-8 with TRBJ1-5; 8 bases fit TRBD1. The germline V gene has CDR1 SGHVS and CDR2 FQNEAQ. This CDR3 has 15 residues. The trim removed 5 bases at V and 5 bases at J, leaving 8 bases unmatched. This CDR3 reads CASSTFGQGHQPQHF. CDR3 DNA sequence: TGTGCCAGCAGCACCTTCGGACAGGGACATCAGCCCCAGCATTTT.

This chain connects TRBV19 to TRBJ2-7, with 8 nucleotides matching TRBD1. Unmatched junction bases numbered 4, after V lost 5 bases and J lost 1 base. This CDR3 contains 14 residues. Looked up from germline, CDR1 is LNHDA and CDR2 is SQIVND (reference sequence). DNA for the CDR3: TGTGCCAGTAGTCTCAGGACAGGGTCCTACGAGCAGTACTTC. This translates into CASSLRTGSYEQYF.

V is TRBV10-3 and J is TRBJ1-1, with 7 bases identical to TRBD1. The CDR3 spans 15 residues. V lost 5 bases, J lost 2 bases, and 8 bases stayed unmatched. Germline CDR1 ENHRY, CDR2 SYGVKD. The CDR3 protein is CAISPPGQINTEAFF. The CDR3 bases are TGTGCCATCAGTCCACCGGGACAGATAAACACTGAAGCTTTCTTT.

The V call is TRBV5-1, the J call TRBJ1-2, with D perhaps TRBD1 (5 bases). Per the germline V gene, CDR1 is SGHRS and CDR2 is YFSETQ. This CDR3 region has 14 residues. Trimming removed 2 bases at V and 8 bases at J, with 16 bases between. As DNA, the CDR3 is TGCGCCAGCAGCTTTTCCCGGCAGGGTGACGGCTACACCTTC. Protein: CASSFSRQGDGYTF.

The chain recombines TRBV6-6 with TRBJ2-7; 8 bases are a match to TRBD1. This CDR3 has 14 residues. J gave up 2 bases and V 4 bases, and 4 bases lay outside the gene matches. CDR1 and CDR2 (germline): MNHNY, SVGAGI (reference sequence). CDR3 bases: TGTGCCAGCAGTTCCCGGACAGGGACCTACGAGCAGTACTTC. Its translation is CASSSRTGTYEQYF.

The V gene is TRBV5-4, the J gene TRBJ2-5; 12 nucleotides agree with TRBD2. From germline, CDR1 is SGHNT and CDR2 YYREEE (reference sequence). J lost 5 bases, V lost 4 bases, and 9 bases had no gene match. The CDR3 runs 16 residues. DNA of the CDR3: TGTGCCAGCAGCCAACCACTAGCGGGGGGTGGCGAGACCCAGTACTTC. Its translation is CASSQPLAGGGETQYF.

V gene TRBV30 combines with J gene TRBJ1-4, with D maybe TRBD1 (6 bases). The CDR3 length is 14 residues. The V end lost 2 bases, the J end lost 5 bases, and 12 bases lay between the germline ends. Germline assignment: CDR1 GTSNPN and CDR2 SVGIG (reference sequence). CDR3 protein: CAWSRGGPNEKLFF. DNA for the CDR3: TGTGCCTGGAGTCGGGGGGGGCCAAATGAAAAACTGTTTTTT.

The chain couples TRBV28 to TRBJ1-5; 7 nucleotides match TRBD1. CDR1 is MDHEN and CDR2 is SYDVKM in the germline V gene. V gave up 6 bases and J gave up 3 bases; unmatched junction bases: 5. CDR3 length equals 14 residues. CDR3 DNA sequence: TGTGCCAGCAGCTCGGACAGGCTCAATCAGCCCCAGCATTTT. Translation gives CASSSDRLNQPQHF. Full variable domain (remainder filled in from reference TRBV28 and TRBJ1-5): DVKVTQSSRYLVKRTGEKVFLECVQDMDHENMFWYRQDPGLGLRLIYFSYDVKMKEKGDIPEGYSVSREKKERFSLILESASTNQTSMYLCASSSDRLNQPQHFGDGTRLSIL.

The genes are TRBV5-1 and TRBJ1-6, with TRBD1 identical over 9 bases. Trimming took 0 bases from V and 7 from J; bases not matched to a gene: 5. The germline V gene has CDR1 SGHRS and CDR2 YFSETQ. This CDR3 has 16 amino acids. CDR3 nucleotide sequence: TGCGCCAGCAGCTTGGGGGGACAGGGAGCGAATTCACCCCTCCACTTT. It yields the protein CASSLGGQGANSPLHF.

The V and J genes are TRBV5-1 and TRBJ1-1; 9 bases line up with TRBD1. Germline CDR1 is SGHRS and CDR2 is YFSETQ. With V trimmed by 4 bases and J by 1 base, 5 bases remained unmatched. CDR3 length: 15 amino acids. The CDR3 sequence is CASSPETGGNTEAFF. The CDR3 nucleotides are TGCGCCAGCAGCCCAGAGACAGGGGGGAACACTGAAGCTTTCTTT.

The chain uses TRBV28 and TRBJ1-2; 7 nucleotides align to TRBD1. V was clipped by 8 bases and J by 3 bases; unmatched bases: 6. This CDR3 has 13 amino acids. The germline gives CDR1 MDHEN, CDR2 SYDVKM. The CDR3 reads CASGGTEHYGYTF. CDR3 DNA: TGTGCCAGCGGAGGGACAGAACACTATGGCTACACCTTC.

The V call is TRBV5-1, the J call TRBJ2-5, with a weak D call TRBD1 (6 bases). CDR3 length equals 13 residues. Germline V gene lookup returns CDR1 SGHRS and CDR2 YFSETQ. The V and J ends lost 3 bases and 3 bases respectively, with 9 bases between them. The CDR3 protein is CASSSAGEETQYF. The DNA of the CDR3 is TGCGCCAGCAGCTCTGCAGGGGAAGAGACCCAGTACTTC.

The genes are TRBV14 and TRBJ2-1; 8 bases match TRBD1. CDR3 length equals 16 residues. From germline, CDR1 is SGHDN and CDR2 FVKESK. The V gene end was trimmed by 2 bases and the J gene end by 4 bases; junction bases not matched to a gene: 7. The CDR3 protein is CASSQSAGGIYNEQFF. In DNA, the CDR3 is TGTGCCAGCAGCCAATCGGCAGGGGGCATTTACAATGAGCAGTTCTTC.

This clone was picked up one time. J is TRBJ1-1 and V is TRBV27, with D possibly TRBD1 on 6 matching bases. The germline V and J ends were trimmed by 8 bases and 4 bases, with 32 bases remaining between them. Germline CDR1 reads MNHEY; CDR2 reads SMNVEV (reference sequence). The length of the CDR3 is 19 residues. Here the CDR3 DNA reads TGTGCCAGCCTTCCCCATTCGCGGCGGATACAGGGAGTGGGCACTGAAGCTTTCTTT. The encoded protein is CASLPHSRRIQGVGTEAFF.

CDR3 region: CSVDTRNPHGYTF. CDR3 sequence (DNA): TGCAGCGTTGATACGCGCAATCCCCATGGCTACACCTTC. V gene TRBV29-1 combines with J gene TRBJ1-2; D ambiguous. The CDR3 runs 13 residues. The V gene's germline CDR1 is SQVTM and CDR2 ANQGSEA. Deletions cut 3 bases from V and 6 bases from J, with 14 bases between. Drawing the rest from reference TRBV29-1 and TRBJ1-2, the complete variable domain is SAVISQKPSRDICQRGTSLTIQCQVDSQVTMMFWYRQQPGQSLTLIATANQGSEATYESGFVIDKFPISRPNLTFSTLTVSNMSPEDSSIYLCSVDTRNPHGYTFGSGTRLTVV.